This TCR beta chain appears in the sequencing data of a study of blood T cell repertoires in COVID-19. At the level of the study: There were acute and convalescent COVID-19 samples, and they came from the United States, Italy and Spain. From T cells, B-cell-depleted T cells, or PBMCs came the material, which was cDNA or gDNA.

As handled by the study authors: From reference gene primer amplification, estimates of nucleated cell counts were derived. Libraries were prepared by immunoSEQ multiplex PCR; TCRdb keeps only in-frame clonotypes and omits some of them. The DNA gave D and trimming, while V, J and clone size come from that table. The profile covers 97,000 or so clones, with about 80% appearing a single time and more than 9% taken by the ten largest. Per the germline V gene, CDR1 is LNHDA and CDR2 is SQIVND (reference sequence). Trimming cost V 3 bases and J 2 bases; bases outside gene matches: 11. The CDR3 covers 18 residues.

The chain has TRBV19 and TRBJ2-3; 10 nucleotides agree with TRBD1. The TCR was taken from a man between 65 and 85 years old with acute or convalescent COVID-19. Input material: peripheral blood. CDR3: CASSIWGRGTGATDTQYF. The CDR3 DNA is TGTGCCAGTAGTATTTGGGGCCGGGGGACAGGGGCCACAGATACGCAGTATTTT.